This T cell receptor (beta chain) appears in the sequencing data of a study of Ad26.COV2.S vaccination and SARS-CoV-2 variants. Looking at the study overall: Ad26.COV2.S shots went into the muscle once or twice, 56 days apart.

The treatment here: 15 to 20 received Ad26.COV2.S at low or high dose, single or two shots; five or six received placebo; per-sample allocation not given. The samples were gathered on day 63 after the first injection of vaccine or placebo. At a Boston site, the person donating was an adult of 18-55 years. A word on this clone: The antigen remains undetermined.

Overall study findings and caveats: Placebo recipients trailed vaccine recipients in spike-specific TCR breadth.

Sequenced by immunoSEQ multiplex PCR; TCRdb stores in-frame clones only, minus some. The sample lists around 300,000 clones, less than 90% occurring once. This material consisted of peripheral blood, taken in a trial of Ad26.COV2.S vaccine versus placebo. This receptor was obtained from a person between 18 and 65 years old who received the Ad26.COV2.S COVID-19 vaccine or a placebo.

DNA for the CDR3: TGTGCCACCAGTGATCCAAGCGCCAGCTCCTACGAGCAGTACTTC. Amino acids: CATSDPSASSYEQYF. This chain links TRBV24-1 with TRBJ2-7, with D unresolved. Trimming removed 3 bases from V and 0 bases from J, with 11 bases in between. The CDR3 is 15 residues long. The germline V gene encodes CDR1 KGHDR and CDR2 SFDVKD.